Following are 2 T cell receptor beta chains from one sample sequenced in a study of blood T cell repertoires in COVID-19. Data came from immunoSEQ multiplex PCR; TCRdb stores just in-frame clones and leaves some out. The table lists 220,000 or so clones, about 93% of them singletons. Sample: peripheral blood. Receptors were obtained from a man aged 60 to 75 with COVID-19, enrolled during active disease.

V and J are TRBV5-1 and TRBJ1-3, with D uncertain. There are 15 residues in the CDR3. The ends were cut back, 1 base at V and 0 bases at J, with 8 bases in the middle. Germline V lookup: CDR1 SGHRS, CDR2 YFSETQ. The CDR3 sequence: CASSLPGSSGNTIYF. CDR3 DNA: TGCGCCAGCAGCTTGCCGGGTTCCTCTGGAAACACCATATATTTT.

This clone was observed a few times. J is TRBJ2-3 and V is TRBV18; 15 bases align to TRBD2. The CDR3 covers 17 residues. Germline V CDR1 and CDR2: KGHSH, LQKENI. The ends lost 5 bases at V and 4 bases at J; junction bases unmatched: 7. CDR3 residues: CASSSGLAGGASDTQYF. CDR3 bases: TGTGCCAGCTCATCCGGACTAGCGGGAGGGGCTTCAGATACGCAGTATTTT.